The 22 T cell receptor beta chains presented below share a single source sample, sequenced in a study of cytomegalovirus exposure and HLA in healthy donors. 60 Vbeta and 13 Jbeta primers were used in PCR. Sequencing used immunoSEQ multiplex PCR; TCRdb keeps in-frame clones, though not all of them. The table lists more than 130,000 clones, 73% of them singletons. Sample: PBMCs. The receptors here all came from a human donor in good health.

The CDR3 spells CASSSPLSGAYEQYF. The CDR3 nucleotides read TGTGCCAGCAGCTCCCCATTAAGCGGAGCCTACGAGCAGTACTTC. V usage is TRBV7-9 and J usage is TRBJ2-7; weak D call: TRBD2 (5 bases). The CDR3 consists of 15 residues. Germline V gene sequence: CDR1 SEHNR, CDR2 FQNEAQ (reference sequence). With 4 bases removed from V and 2 bases from J, the gap between germline ends came to 15 bases.

Here the CDR3 DNA reads TGCGCCAGCAGCTTGGAAGCGGGAGAAACCGGGGAGCTGTTTTTT. Protein sequence: CASSLEAGETGELFF. The chain is built from TRBV5-1 and TRBJ2-2, with 8 bases matching TRBD2. From germline, CDR1 is SGHRS and CDR2 YFSETQ. Unmatched junction bases numbered 3, after V lost 0 bases and J lost 5 bases. CDR3 length: 15 amino acids.

The chain joins TRBV6-6 to TRBJ1-1, with unresolved D. The CDR3 has 14 amino acids. The germline gives CDR1 MNHNY, CDR2 SVGAGI (reference sequence). V was pared by 0 bases and J by 1 base, with 6 bases between. The CDR3 DNA is TGTGCCAGCAGTTACTCGTCGCGGAACACTGAAGCTTTCTTT. Amino acid sequence: CASSYSSRNTEAFF.

This clone was detected a few times. V gene TRBV9 combines with J gene TRBJ2-3; 11 bases line up with TRBD1. The CDR3 spans 17 residues. CDR1 is SGDLS and CDR2 is YYNGEE in the germline V gene. V was pared by 3 bases and J by 0 bases, with 6 bases of the junction left unmatched. CDR3 DNA sequence: TGTGCCAGCAGCGATCGCCGGGACAGGGGGAGCACAGATACGCAGTATTTT. Residues: CASSDRRDRGSTDTQYF.

This chain links TRBV2 with TRBJ2-2; TRBD1 agrees at 8 bases. Germline V gives CDR1 SNHLY, CDR2 FYNNEI. The CDR3 covers 15 residues. Trimming cost V 8 bases and J 3 bases; bases outside gene matches: 8. CDR3 nucleotide sequence: TGTGCCAGCCTACCCGCGACAGGGGACACCGGGGAGCTGTTTTTT. Translating it yields CASLPATGDTGELFF. Filled out from reference TRBV2 and TRBJ2-2, the complete variable domain reads EPEVTQTPSHQVTQMGQEVILRCVPISNHLYFYWYRQILGQKVEFLVSFYNNEISEKSEIFDDQFSVERPDGSNFTLKIRSTKLEDSAMYFCASLPATGDTGELFFGEGSRLTVL.

This clone was observed a handful of times. This chain's CDR3 is CASSLLAGGFTDTQYF. CDR3 in DNA: TGTGCCAGCAGCTTACTAGCGGGAGGGTTCACAGATACGCAGTATTTT. The chain uses TRBV5-8 and TRBJ2-3; 13 nucleotides line up with TRBD2. Germline V gene data show CDR1 as SGHTS and CDR2 as YDEGEE. The CDR3 is 16 amino acids. V was pared by 2 bases and J by 2 bases, with 2 bases of the junction left unmatched.

The CDR3 is CASSPFPGPYEQYF. DNA of the CDR3: TGTGCCAGCAGCCCCTTCCCAGGCCCCTACGAGCAGTACTTC. V is TRBV7-3 and J is TRBJ2-7; D unresolved. Germline CDR1 and CDR2: SGHTA and FQGTGA. The CDR3 runs 14 residues. Trimming left V 5 bases short and J 2 bases short, with 13 bases between.

This clone was seen a handful of times. The V gene is TRBV5-8, the J gene TRBJ2-3, with 13 bases that match TRBD2. The germline CDR1 and CDR2 sequences are SGHTS and YDEGEE. This CDR3 has 17 residues. Germline trimming cut 4 bases from V and 0 bases from J; bases unmatched to any gene: 5. CDR3 DNA sequence: TGTGCCAGCAGCACCGGGACTAGCGGGATTAGCACAGATACGCAGTATTTT. It codes for CASSTGTSGISTDTQYF.

This chain links TRBV7-9 with TRBJ1-4; D call uncertain. Germline lookup yields CDR1 SEHNR and CDR2 FQNEAQ (reference sequence). This CDR3 comprises 13 residues. Trimming took 3 bases from V and 3 from J, leaving 5 bases between them. The CDR3 sequence: CASSFTANEKLFF. The CDR3 region has the DNA TGTGCCAGCAGCTTTACAGCTAATGAAAAACTGTTTTTT.

This clone was detected a few times. The chain recombines TRBV11-2 with TRBJ2-2; D ambiguous. This CDR3 is built from 15 residues. Germline CDR1 is SGHAT and CDR2 is FQNNGV. With 4 bases removed from V and 1 base from J, the gap between germline ends came to 10 bases. CDR3 in DNA: TGTGCCAGCAGCTCCCGCGGAGAGAACACCGGGGAGCTGTTTTTT. This translates into CASSSRGENTGELFF.

The chain carries TRBV27 and TRBJ2-5; TRBD2 aligns across 8 bases. The ends lost 3 bases at V and 1 base at J; junction bases unmatched: 4. The CDR3 sequence is 15 residues long. The germline V gene encodes CDR1 MNHEY and CDR2 SMNVEV (reference sequence). The CDR3 here is CASSFLGTSQETQYF. In nucleotides, the CDR3 is TGTGCCAGCAGTTTCCTCGGGACTAGCCAAGAGACCCAGTACTTC.

J is TRBJ2-7 and V is TRBV19; D is perhaps TRBD1 (6 bases). Germline CDR1 LNHDA, CDR2 SQIVND (reference sequence). The V end was cut by 5 bases, the J end by 3 bases, with 14 bases between. This CDR3 has 14 amino acids. CDR3 sequence reads: CASSVGQNNYEQYF. The DNA for the CDR3 is TGTGCCAGTAGTGTGGGACAAAATAACTACGAGCAGTACTTC.

This rearrangement joins TRBV4-1 to TRBJ1-5; D gene ambiguous. The CDR3 runs to 15 residues. V was clipped by 0 bases and J by 5 bases, with 11 bases between them. Germline assignment: CDR1 MGHRA and CDR2 YSYEKL. Here the CDR3 DNA reads TGCGCCAGCAGCCAAGAAGGCAGGAACGATCAGCCCCAGCATTTT. Encoded protein: CASSQEGRNDQPQHF.

This CDR3 is CASSPGRGDYGYTF. DNA of the CDR3: TGTGCCAGCAGTCCCGGCAGGGGAGACTATGGCTACACCTTC. The J gene is TRBJ1-2, the V gene TRBV7-9; a possible D gene is TRBD1 (6 bases). The germline V and J ends were trimmed by 6 bases and 3 bases, with 14 bases remaining between them. This CDR3 has 14 amino acids. Germline V CDR1 and CDR2: SEHNR, FQNEAQ (reference sequence). The full variable domain, in which reference TRBV7-9 and TRBJ1-2 provide the parts outside the CDR3, is DTGVSQNPRHKITKRGQNVTFRCDPISEHNRLYWYRQTLGQGPEFLTYFQNEAQLEKSRLLSDRFSAERPKGSFSTLEIQRTEQGDSAMYLCASSPGRGDYGYTFGSGTRLTVV.

For this clone: One junction end does not reproduce the germline sequence, and a read error may be involved. The CDR3 here is CASSAKPGATEQFF. CDR3 in DNA: TGTGCTAGCAGCGCTAAACCAGGGGCTACCGAGCAGTTCTTC. This chain uses TRBV7-7 with TRBJ2-1; D might be TRBD1 (6 bases). This CDR3 comprises 14 residues. The V gene's germline CDR1 is SSHAT and CDR2 FNYEAQ (reference sequence).

The V gene is TRBV2, the J gene TRBJ2-7, with no clear D. Trimming removed 6 bases at V and 7 bases at J, with 19 bases between. CDR3 length: 14 amino acids. Germline-derived CDR1 and CDR2 are SNHLY and FYNNEI. CDR3 bases: TGTGCCAGCAGCGCCGTCTCCAGCGCCGGGGAGCAGTACTTC. The encoded protein is CASSAVSSAGEQYF.

This chain connects TRBV29-1 to TRBJ2-1; the D gene is possibly TRBD2 (5 bases). The germline V gene encodes CDR1 SQVTM and CDR2 ANQGSEA. CDR3 length equals 15 residues. Trimming left V 6 bases short and J 0 bases short, with 15 bases between. CDR3 bases: TGCAGCGTGGACCGAACTAGGAGCTCCTACAATGAGCAGTTCTTC. Protein sequence: CSVDRTRSSYNEQFF.

The chain recombines TRBV5-4 with TRBJ1-1, with D maybe TRBD1 (6 bases). This CDR3 is 13 amino acids long. The V end was cut by 4 bases, the J end by 3 bases, with 10 bases between. Germline V lookup: CDR1 SGHNT, CDR2 YYREEE (reference sequence). Here the CDR3 DNA reads TGTGCCAGCAGCCACGACAGGCACACTGAAGCTTTCTTT. Residues: CASSHDRHTEAFF.

There are a few counts of this clone. The chain joins TRBV5-4 to TRBJ2-5, with D possibly being TRBD2 (5 bases). V lost 4 bases to trimming and J lost 2 bases, with 9 bases between them. Germline CDR1 reads SGHNT; CDR2 reads YYREEE (reference sequence). This CDR3 has 13 residues. CDR3 amino acids: CASSDEGQETQYF. The CDR3 coding sequence is TGTGCCAGCAGCGATGAGGGACAAGAGACCCAGTACTTC.

The chain recombines TRBV4-1 with TRBJ2-2, with 8 bases that match TRBD2. Trimming removed 2 bases from V and 5 bases from J; junction bases left unmatched: 10. Germline V gene sequence: CDR1 MGHRA, CDR2 YSYEKL. The CDR3 loop spans 17 amino acids. The CDR3 DNA reads TGCGCCAGCAGCCAAACGACGGGCGGGAGGAATACCGGGGAGCTGTTTTTT. Its protein is CASSQTTGGRNTGELFF.

The chain joins TRBV7-2 to TRBJ2-2; 11 bases are a match to TRBD2. CDR3 length: 16 residues. V lost 5 bases and J lost 1; bases outside the gene matches: 3. Germline assignment: CDR1 SGHTA and CDR2 FQGNSA. The CDR3 sequence: CASSPLAGGNTGELFF. The CDR3 nucleotides are TGTGCCAGCAGCCCGCTAGCGGGAGGGAACACCGGGGAGCTGTTTTTT.

The CDR3 sequence: CASSLPGQSYEQYF. CDR3 nucleotides: TGCGCCAGCAGCTTACCCGGACAGTCCTACGAGCAGTACTTC. J is TRBJ2-5 and V is TRBV5-1, with a weak D call TRBD1 (6 bases). The J call is doubtful: the DNA matches TRBJ2-7 better. CDR3 length: 14 residues. Germline V gene data show CDR1 as SGHRS and CDR2 as YFSETQ.